These 14 T cell receptor beta chains were sequenced from one sample in a study of shared clonotypes between healthy human individuals. TCRdb keeps only in-frame clones here, not all; method: immunoSEQ multiplex PCR. The sample shows about 1 million clones, 70% to 80% of them seen only once. Material: memory CD4+ T cells sorted from blood. Described subset: CD45RA-negative fraction. All receptors come from a man aged 18 to 29 in good health.

The chain is built from TRBV5-4 and TRBJ1-2; D gene unclear. Trimming stripped 2 bases from V and 6 bases from J, with 14 bases between. Germline-derived CDR1 and CDR2 are SGHNT and YYREEE (reference sequence). There are 14 residues in the CDR3. The CDR3 protein is CASSLAAHINGYTF. The CDR3 coding sequence is TGTGCCAGCAGCTTAGCCGCACATATTAATGGCTACACCTTC.

The chain is built from TRBV10-3 and TRBJ1-1; D gene uncertain. The CDR3 covers 14 residues. V lost 0 bases and J 1 base, leaving 6 bases between the germline ends. Germline CDR1 and CDR2: ENHRY and SYGVKD. The CDR3 bases are TGTGCCATCAGTGAGTCGAACGGGAACACTGAAGCTTTCTTT. Protein sequence: CAISESNGNTEAFF.

This clone was observed a handful of times. V gene TRBV6-1 combines with J gene TRBJ2-3; D perhaps matches TRBD2 (5 bases). Trimming shortened V by 2 bases and J by 8 bases, and 14 bases separated the two germline ends. The CDR3 has 14 residues. Germline CDR1 reads MNHNS; CDR2 reads SASEGT. Written as DNA, the CDR3 is TGTGCCAGCAGTGAACGGACTGCGGTCGGTACGCAGTATTTT. This translates into CASSERTAVGTQYF.

The chain couples TRBV21-1 to TRBJ1-5. TRBV21-1 is a pseudogene locus. The CDR3 contains 12 residues. The CDR3 here is CAISEINQPQHF. In nucleotides, the CDR3 is TGTGCAATCTCAGAGATCAATCAGCCCCAGCATTTT.

In DNA form, the CDR3 reads TGTGCCAGCAGTCTACTCGGGACCTTTCCCTACAATGAGCAGTTCTTC. Its translation: CASSLLGTFPYNEQFF. The V gene is TRBV27, the J gene TRBJ2-1; possibly TRBD1 or TRBD2 for D (5 bases each). Trimming removed 5 bases at V and 2 bases at J, with 16 bases between. The CDR3 covers 16 residues. Germline CDR1 reads MNHEY; CDR2 reads SMNVEV (reference sequence).

The chain's CDR3 is CASTGGETQYF. DNA for the CDR3: TGTGCCAGCACCGGGGGGGAGACCCAGTACTTC. The V gene is TRBV7-6, the J gene TRBJ2-5, with TRBD2 identical over 7 bases. The J segment lost 5 bases and the V segment lost 7 bases, leaving 1 base of the junction unmatched. The length of the CDR3 is 11 residues. The germline CDR1 and CDR2 sequences are SGHVS and FNYEAQ.

The sample holds one count of this clone. This rearrangement joins TRBV6-1 to TRBJ2-7, with D possibly matching TRBD1 (6 bases). Germline CDR1 reads MNHNS; CDR2 reads SASEGT. The ends were cut back, 10 bases at V and 7 bases at J, with 20 bases in the middle. The CDR3 is made up of 13 amino acids. This CDR3 is CATYKGGPGEQYF. CDR3 DNA: TGTGCCACTTATAAAGGGGGACCGGGGGAGCAGTACTTC.

The chain couples TRBV6-5 to TRBJ2-4; TRBD2 is a possible D gene (5 bases). The germline V and J ends were trimmed by 0 bases and 6 bases, with 9 bases remaining between them. The CDR3 is 14 residues long. The V gene's germline CDR1 is MNHEY and CDR2 SVGAGI. As DNA, the CDR3 is TGTGCCAGCAGTTACTCTGGACTGGGAAACATTCAGTACTTC. Protein product: CASSYSGLGNIQYF.

As regards this clone: The sample contains more than one DNA sequence encoding this CDR3. The chain links TRBV7-2 to TRBJ2-3; a weak D match, TRBD1 (6 bases). The CDR3 length is 14 residues. Germline CDR1 SGHTA, CDR2 FQGNSA. The V end lost 5 bases, the J end lost 6 bases, and 15 bases lay between the germline ends. CDR3 sequence (DNA): TGTGCCAGCAGCCCCCGACAGGCCCGGGATACGCAGTATTTT. Translating gives CASSPRQARDTQYF.

V usage is TRBV5-1 and J usage is TRBJ2-5, with D possibly matching TRBD2 (6 bases). With the DNA end fitting TRBJ2-7 better, the J assignment may be wrong. The CDR3 loop spans 14 amino acids. Per germline, CDR1 SGHRS and CDR2 YFSETQ. This chain's CDR3 is CASSSATSSYEQYF. The CDR3 DNA sequence: TGCGCCAGCAGCTCGGCGACTAGTTCCTACGAGCAGTACTTC.

A few counts support this clone. The gene calls are TRBV7-2 and TRBJ2-1; 8 nucleotides align to TRBD1. This CDR3 contains 14 residues. After removal of 1 base from V and 7 bases from J, the junction contained 3 bases not matched to a gene. Germline assignment: CDR1 SGHTA and CDR2 FQGNSA. The chain's CDR3 is CASSLVQGGNEQFF. The CDR3 DNA reads TGTGCCAGCAGCTTAGTACAGGGGGGTAATGAGCAGTTCTTC.

J is TRBJ2-3 and V is TRBV6-5, with a tentative D call TRBD2 (6 bases). The germline V and J ends were trimmed by 6 bases and 9 bases, with 16 bases remaining between them. This CDR3 has 13 residues. CDR1 MNHEY and CDR2 SVGAGI come from the germline V gene. The CDR3 nucleotides are TGTGCCAGCAGCCAGGAGGGGAGGCGGACGCAGTATTTT. The encoded protein is CASSQEGRRTQYF.

The chain joins TRBV30 to TRBJ1-3; D unresolved. This CDR3 has 14 amino acids. V was trimmed by 3 bases and J by 2 bases, leaving 11 bases between them. Germline loops: CDR1 GTSNPN, CDR2 SVGIG (reference sequence). The DNA of the CDR3 is TGTGCCTGGAGACTTAAGGGCACTGGAAACACCATATATTTT. As protein: CAWRLKGTGNTIYF.

This chain uses TRBV2 with TRBJ2-7; 7 bases are a match to TRBD1. V was pared by 4 bases and J by 3 bases, with 6 bases of the junction left unmatched. CDR3 length: 14 amino acids. From germline, CDR1 is SNHLY and CDR2 FYNNEI. In nucleotides, the CDR3 is TGTGCCAGCAGTGGGGGGACAGTGGACTACGAGCAGTACTTC. Its protein product is CASSGGTVDYEQYF.